This T cell receptor beta chain derives from a study of T cells after yellow fever vaccination. The ends were cut back, 2 bases at V and 3 bases at J, with 7 bases in the middle. The CDR3 is 13 amino acids. Germline V gene data show CDR1 as SQVTM and CDR2 as ANQGSEA. This clonotype was picked up many times. TCRdb fed the 5' RACE reads into MiXCR, producing one record per CDR3 protein. The sample has around 56,000 distinct CDR3 sequences; approximately 6.1% are singletons. This receptor was obtained from a man aged 18 to 29 who received the YFV17D yellow fever vaccine. The input for sequencing was PBMCs, either bulk or a sorted T-cell subset (CD4+, CD8+, memory, or dextramer-sorted; not recorded which), taken on the day of the yellow fever booster vaccination. The rearrangement links TRBV29-1 to TRBJ2-2; D remains ambiguous. This chain's CDR3 is CSVELEYTGELFF. The CDR3 region has the DNA TGCAGCGTTGAATTAGAGTACACCGGGGAGCTGTTTTTT.